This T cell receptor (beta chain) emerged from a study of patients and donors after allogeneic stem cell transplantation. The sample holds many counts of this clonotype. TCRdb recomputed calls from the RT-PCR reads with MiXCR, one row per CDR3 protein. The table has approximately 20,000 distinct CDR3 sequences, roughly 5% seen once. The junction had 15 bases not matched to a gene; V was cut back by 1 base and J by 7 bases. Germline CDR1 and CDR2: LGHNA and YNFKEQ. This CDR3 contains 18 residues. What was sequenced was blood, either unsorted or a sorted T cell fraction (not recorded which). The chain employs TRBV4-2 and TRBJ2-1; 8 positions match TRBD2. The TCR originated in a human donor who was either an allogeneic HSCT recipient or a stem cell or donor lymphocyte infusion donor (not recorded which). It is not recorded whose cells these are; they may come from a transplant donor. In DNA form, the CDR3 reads TGTGCCAGCAGCCAAGGGATTCCGCAGCGGGGGTACTATAATGAGCAGTTCTTC. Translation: CASSQGIPQRGYYNEQFF.